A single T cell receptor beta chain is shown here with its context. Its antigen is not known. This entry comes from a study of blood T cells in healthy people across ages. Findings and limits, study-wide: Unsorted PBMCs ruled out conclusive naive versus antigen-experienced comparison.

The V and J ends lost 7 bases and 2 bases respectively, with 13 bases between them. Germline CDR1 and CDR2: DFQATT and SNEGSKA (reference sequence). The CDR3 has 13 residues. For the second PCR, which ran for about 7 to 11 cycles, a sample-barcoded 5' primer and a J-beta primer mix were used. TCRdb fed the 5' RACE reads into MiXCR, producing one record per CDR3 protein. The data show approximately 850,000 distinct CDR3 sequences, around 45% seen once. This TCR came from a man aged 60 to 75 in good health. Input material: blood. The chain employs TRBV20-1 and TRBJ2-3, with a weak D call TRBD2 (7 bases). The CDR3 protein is CSVSGGLTDTQYF. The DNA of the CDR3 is TGCAGTGTATCCGGGGGGCTCACAGATACGCAGTATTTT.